Listed below are T cell receptor beta chains from one sample, sequenced in a study of blood T cell repertoires in COVID-19. The table came from immunoSEQ multiplex PCR; TCRdb's copy has only in-frame clones and leaves some out. The sample records approximately 250,000 clones, approximately 86% being singletons. Sequences were obtained from peripheral blood. The receptors were sampled from a woman aged 55 to 70 with COVID-19, enrolled during active disease. The CDR3 runs from the conserved cysteine through the conserved F or W.

v_call	cdr3_aa
TRBV5-5	CASSGSSWAGHNQPQHF
TRBV5-4	CASSPNRGPTEAFF
TRBV28	CASSSGQGAQGYTF
TRBV7-9	CASSSRLEVTDTQYF
TRBV9	CASSVIPQGNTEAFF
TRBV6-2/TRBV6-3	CASSYGGAANTEAFF
TRBV19	CASSIGTNYGYTF
TRBV3-1/TRBV3-2	CASSQRGQRGNTIYF
TRBV6-2/TRBV6-3	CASSSVTSGKGNNEQFF
TRBV29-1	CSVGVTGELEAFF
TRBV19	CASRDSTGRKPQHF
TRBV20-1	CSASDREQFF
TRBV30	CAWSTGTSGSTPQYF
TRBV9	CASSASPTGGAGTF
TRBV19	CASRYTDKNYEQYF
TRBV19	CATAQGARQPQHF
TRBV5-1	CASSDTVGPGNTIYF
TRBV9	CASSVDSHSYEQYF
TRBV3-1/TRBV3-2	CASSQTAGVWTEAFF
TRBV27	CASGGQGPQSGTDTQYF
TRBV7-2	CASSLGQGTEAFF
TRBV6-6	CASRTSGKETQYF
TRBV7-9	CASSLPPAGPGNTIYF
TRBV6-5	CASSLPLGAYEQYF
TRBV7-7	CASSTTPNTEAFF
TRBV19	CASSKGPQGAYEQYF
TRBV12-3/TRBV12-4	CASSTGLVSPQHF
TRBV6-2/TRBV6-3	CASSYPRIAKDTQYF
TRBV27	CASSLTGNGLYGYTF
TRBV24-1	CATSDLWPLSYEQYF
TRBV13	CASSLTGANYGYTF
TRBV6-5	CASRKDRGIYGYTF
TRBV24-1	CATSDKQAGENQPQHF
TRBV28	CASSGPMRAGGKSEQFF
TRBV28	CASRDGVNYGYTF
TRBV5-5	CASSPGLVVYNEQFF
TRBV7-2	CASSQLADINNEQFF
TRBV5-1	CASSPGPPYNEQFF
TRBV6-5	CASTPDSSISYGYTF
TRBV19	CASSIGQGKATEAFF
TRBV29-1	CSVEGVSGRAGGTDTQYF
TRBV19	CASSNPIRGYSYGYTF
TRBV7-2	CAIPEGGNGGYTF
TRBV7-8	CASSLGGWLSETQYF
TRBV6-5	CASSRQGDSSYRYTF
TRBV7-2	CASSRGSSYNEQFF
TRBV6-2/TRBV6-3	CASSYSGGARNTEAFF
TRBV3-1/TRBV3-2	CASNSGQSPAFF
TRBV3-1/TRBV3-2	CASSQGTNYGYTF
TRBV5-4	CASSLGQGVYNEQFF
TRBV18	CASSPYPTRSSFVIQYF
TRBV25-1	CASSETGRVGEAFF
TRBV5-4	CASSLRQIGLGANEQFF
TRBV4-1	CASSQDMARNTEAFF
TRBV10-3	CAIRTSGSHEQFF
TRBV7-8	CASSSWGQGRTDTQYF
TRBV30	CAWSVQGLEPQHF
TRBV20-1	CSARGQIEAFF
TRBV11-2	CASSLSGTGDEKLFF